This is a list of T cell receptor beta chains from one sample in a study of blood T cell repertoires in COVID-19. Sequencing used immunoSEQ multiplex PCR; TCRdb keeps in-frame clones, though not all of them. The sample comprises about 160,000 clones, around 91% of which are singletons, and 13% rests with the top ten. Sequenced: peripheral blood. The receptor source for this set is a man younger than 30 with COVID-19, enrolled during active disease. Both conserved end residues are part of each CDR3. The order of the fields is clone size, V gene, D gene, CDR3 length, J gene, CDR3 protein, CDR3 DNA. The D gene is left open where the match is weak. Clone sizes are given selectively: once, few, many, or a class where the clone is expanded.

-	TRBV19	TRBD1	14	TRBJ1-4	CASNQGGQQEKLLF	TGTGCCAGTAATCAGGGGGGACAGCAAGAAAAACTGCTTTTT
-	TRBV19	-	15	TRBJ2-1	CASSIAGNSYNEQFF	TGTGCCAGTAGTATTGCAGGGAACTCCTACAATGAGCAGTTCTTC
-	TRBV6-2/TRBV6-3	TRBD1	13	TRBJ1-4	CASSYEDRTELLF	TGTGCCAGCAGTTACGAGGACAGGACCGAACTGCTTTTT
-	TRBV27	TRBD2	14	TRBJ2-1	CASSSGRAANEQFF	TGTGCCAGCAGTAGCGGGAGGGCCGCAAATGAGCAGTTCTTC
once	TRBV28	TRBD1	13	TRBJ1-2	CASRLQGAGGYTF	TGTGCCAGCCGGTTGCAGGGGGCGGGAGGCTACACCTTC
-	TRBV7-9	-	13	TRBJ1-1	CASSFQGGTEAFF	TGTGCCAGCAGCTTCCAGGGTGGCACTGAAGCTTTCTTT
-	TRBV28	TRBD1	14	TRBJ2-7	CASFRTGRSYEQYF	TGTGCCAGTTTCCGGACAGGGCGCTCCTACGAGCAGTACTTC
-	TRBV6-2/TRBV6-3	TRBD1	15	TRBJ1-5	CASSYDRVSNQPQHF	TGTGCCAGCAGTTACGACAGGGTTAGCAATCAGCCCCAGCATTTT
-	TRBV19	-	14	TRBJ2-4	CASSQGWAKNIQYF	TGTGCCAGTAGTCAGGGTTGGGCCAAAAACATTCAGTACTTC
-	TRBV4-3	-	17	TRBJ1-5	CASSQEVRRDSNQPQHF	TGCGCCAGCAGCCAAGAGGTTAGGAGAGATAGCAATCAGCCCCAGCATTTT
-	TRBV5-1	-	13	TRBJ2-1	CASSLGQYNEQFF	TGCGCCAGCAGCTTGGGACAGTACAATGAGCAGTTCTTC
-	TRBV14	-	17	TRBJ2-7	CASSRGRLGGVPLEQYF	TGTGCCAGCAGCCGGGGAAGATTGGGCGGGGTGCCCCTCGAGCAGTACTTC
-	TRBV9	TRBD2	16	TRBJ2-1	CASSVPRTSGSNEQFF	TGTGCCAGCAGCGTACCTCGGACTAGCGGGAGCAATGAGCAGTTCTTC
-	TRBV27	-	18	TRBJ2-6	CASSSLMGAISGANVLTF	TGTGCCAGCAGTTCCCTCATGGGAGCTATATCTGGGGCCAACGTCCTGACTTTC
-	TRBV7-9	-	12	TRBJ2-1	CASSFEANEQFF	TGTGCCAGCAGCTTTGAGGCGAATGAGCAGTTCTTC
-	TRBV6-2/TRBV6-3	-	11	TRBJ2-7	CASSYSNEQYF	TGTGCCAGCAGTTACTCTAACGAGCAGTACTTC
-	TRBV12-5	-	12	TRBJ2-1	CASGYMYNEQFF	TGTGCTAGTGGTTACATGTACAATGAGCAGTTCTTC
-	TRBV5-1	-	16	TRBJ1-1	CASSFSQGLGGTEAFF	TGCGCCAGCAGCTTCAGCCAGGGTTTGGGTGGCACTGAAGCTTTCTTT
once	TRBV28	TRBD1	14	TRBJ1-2	CASSQQGPNYGYTF	TGTGCCAGCAGCCAACAGGGGCCTAACTATGGCTACACCTTC
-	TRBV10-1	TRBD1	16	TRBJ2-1	CASSARDRPSYNEQFF	TGCGCCAGCAGTGCCAGGGACAGACCGTCCTACAATGAGCAGTTCTTC
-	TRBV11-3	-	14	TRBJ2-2	CASSLDGNTGELFF	TGTGCCAGCAGCTTAGATGGCAACACCGGGGAGCTGTTTTTT
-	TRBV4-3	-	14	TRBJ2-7	CASSLTYSSYEQYF	TGCGCCAGCAGCCTGACATACTCCTCCTACGAGCAGTACTTC
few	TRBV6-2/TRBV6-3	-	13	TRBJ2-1	CASSRNRDNEQFF	TGTGCCAGCAGCAGAAACAGGGACAATGAGCAGTTCTTC
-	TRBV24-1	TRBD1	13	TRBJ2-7	CATSGQGENEQYF	TGTGCCACCAGTGGGCAGGGGGAGAACGAGCAGTACTTC
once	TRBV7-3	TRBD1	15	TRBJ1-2	CASSLTSGQGYGYTF	TGTGCCAGCAGCTTAACGTCGGGACAGGGGTATGGCTACACCTTC
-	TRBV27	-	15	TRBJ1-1	CASSLFGGGVTEAFF	TGTGCCAGCAGTTTATTTGGGGGGGGAGTCACTGAAGCTTTCTTT
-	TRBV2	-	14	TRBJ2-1	CASSQTRNYNEQFF	TGTGCCAGCAGTCAAACTAGGAACTACAATGAGCAGTTCTTC
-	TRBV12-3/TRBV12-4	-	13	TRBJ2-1	CASSQGSGNEQFF	TGTGCCAGCAGTCAGGGGTCGGGCAATGAGCAGTTCTTC
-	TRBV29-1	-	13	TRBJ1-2	CSVDEGGDYGYTF	TGCAGCGTTGACGAAGGGGGGGACTATGGCTACACCTTC
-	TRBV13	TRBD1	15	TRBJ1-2	CASSLGRDRGIGYTF	TGTGCCAGCAGCTTGGGGAGGGACAGGGGCATTGGCTACACCTTC